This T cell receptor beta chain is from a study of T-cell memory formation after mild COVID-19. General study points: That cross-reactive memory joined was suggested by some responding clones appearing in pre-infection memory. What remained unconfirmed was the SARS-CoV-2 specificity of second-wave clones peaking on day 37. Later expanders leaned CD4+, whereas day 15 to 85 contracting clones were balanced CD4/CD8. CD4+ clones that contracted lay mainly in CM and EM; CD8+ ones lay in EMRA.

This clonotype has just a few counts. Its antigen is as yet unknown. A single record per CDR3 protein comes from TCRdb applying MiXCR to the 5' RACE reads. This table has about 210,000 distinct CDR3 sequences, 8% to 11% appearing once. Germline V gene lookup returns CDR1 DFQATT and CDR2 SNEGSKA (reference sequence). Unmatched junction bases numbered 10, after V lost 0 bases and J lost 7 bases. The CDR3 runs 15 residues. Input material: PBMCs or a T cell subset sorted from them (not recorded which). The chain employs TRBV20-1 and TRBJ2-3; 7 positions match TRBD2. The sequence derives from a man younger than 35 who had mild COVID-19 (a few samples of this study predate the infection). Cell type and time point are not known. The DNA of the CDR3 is TGCAGTGCTAGAGATCATCTAGCGGTGAAGAATACGCAGTATTTT. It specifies CSARDHLAVKNTQYF.